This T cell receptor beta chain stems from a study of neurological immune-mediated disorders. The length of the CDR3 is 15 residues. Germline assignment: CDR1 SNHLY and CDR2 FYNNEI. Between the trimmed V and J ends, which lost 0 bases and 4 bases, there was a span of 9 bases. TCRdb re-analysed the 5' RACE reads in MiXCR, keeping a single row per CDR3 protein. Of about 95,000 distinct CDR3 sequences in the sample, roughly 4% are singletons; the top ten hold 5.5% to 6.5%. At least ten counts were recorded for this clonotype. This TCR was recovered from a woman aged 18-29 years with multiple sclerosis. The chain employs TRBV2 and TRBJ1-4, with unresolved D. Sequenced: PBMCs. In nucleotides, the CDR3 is TGTGCCAGCAGTGAAGCCAGCAGAATTAATGAAAAACTGTTTTTT. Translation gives CASSEASRINEKLFF.